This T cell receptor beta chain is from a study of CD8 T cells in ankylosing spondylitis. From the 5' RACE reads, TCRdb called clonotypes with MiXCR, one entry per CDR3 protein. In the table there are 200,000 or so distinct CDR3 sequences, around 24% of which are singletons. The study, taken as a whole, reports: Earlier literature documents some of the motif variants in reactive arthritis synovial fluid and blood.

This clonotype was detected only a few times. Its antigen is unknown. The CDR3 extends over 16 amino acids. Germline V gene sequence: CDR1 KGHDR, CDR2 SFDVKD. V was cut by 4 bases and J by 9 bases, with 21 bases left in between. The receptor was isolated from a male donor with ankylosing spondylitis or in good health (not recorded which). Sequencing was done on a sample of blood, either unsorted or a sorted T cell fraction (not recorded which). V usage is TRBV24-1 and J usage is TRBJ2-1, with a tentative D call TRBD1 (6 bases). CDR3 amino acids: CATSDSATGAHGEQFF. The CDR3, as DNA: TGTGCCACCAGTGACTCCGCGACAGGTGCACATGGTGAGCAGTTCTTC.